The 15 T cell receptor beta chains presented below share a single source sample, sequenced in a study of T cell repertoires in cytomegalovirus infection. TCRdb itself ran the reads through MiXCR, one entry per CDR3 protein. The profile shows 250,000 or so distinct CDR3 sequences, about 15% of them singletons. Sequencing was done on a sample of CD8+ T cells from PBMCs. The receptors here all came from a human donor in good health (CMV status not recorded). Some clones in this sample may be carry-over from other donors' samples.

This clonotype was counted only a few times. This sequence joins TRBV6-6 and TRBJ2-7; D is possibly TRBD2 (5 bases). V lost 11 bases and J 4 bases, leaving 24 bases between the germline ends. Per the germline V gene, CDR1 is MNHNY and CDR2 is SVGAGI (reference sequence). The CDR3 extends over 15 amino acids. The CDR3: CAVDEGGIIGYEQYF. CDR3 DNA: TGTGCCGTAGACGAGGGTGGGATTATCGGATACGAGCAGTACTTC.

This chain uses TRBV24-1 with TRBJ2-3, with D perhaps TRBD2 (5 bases). Per germline, CDR1 KGHDR and CDR2 SFDVKD. CDR3 size: 13 residues. Trimming took 5 bases from V and 6 from J, leaving 11 bases between them. The CDR3 reads CATSAAGGDTQYF. For the CDR3, the DNA is TGTGCCACCAGTGCGGCGGGTGGTGATACGCAGTATTTT.

This clonotype was counted a few times. V and J are TRBV11-1 and TRBJ2-2, with a tentative D call TRBD1 (6 bases). V was cut by 7 bases and J by 2 bases, with 20 bases left in between. Germline V gene lookup returns CDR1 SGHAT and CDR2 FQDESV (reference sequence). The length of the CDR3 is 17 residues. CDR3 bases: TGTGCCAGCAACCCATTCAGGGGCGAGGTTAACACCGGGGAGCTGTTTTTT. Its translation: CASNPFRGEVNTGELFF.

This clonotype appeared once. This chain joins TRBV20-1 and TRBJ2-3; 10 bases match TRBD2. There are 17 residues in the CDR3. Germline trimming cut 4 bases from V and 2 bases from J; bases unmatched to any gene: 12. Germline V lookup: CDR1 DFQATT, CDR2 SNEGSKA (reference sequence). This CDR3 is CSATRSPSGGYTDTQYF. In DNA form, the CDR3 reads TGCAGTGCTACTAGGTCGCCTAGCGGGGGATACACAGATACGCAGTATTTT.

A few counts support this clonotype. The rearrangement links TRBV5-6 to TRBJ2-1; 7 bases align to TRBD1. Germline V CDR1 and CDR2: SGHDT, YYEEEE. J gave up 0 bases and V 2 bases, and 5 bases lay outside the gene matches. This CDR3 is built from 16 residues. Here the CDR3 DNA reads TGTGCCAGCAGCTTACGACAGGGATACTCCTACAATGAGCAGTTCTTC. It is translated as CASSLRQGYSYNEQFF.

The chain links TRBV28 to TRBJ2-5; 7 nucleotides line up with TRBD1. The CDR3 has 14 amino acids. Germline V gives CDR1 MDHEN, CDR2 SYDVKM. V was pared by 4 bases and J by 2 bases, with 4 bases of the junction left unmatched. The CDR3 region is CASSYQDRQETQYF. The CDR3 DNA follows: TGTGCCAGCAGTTACCAGGACAGGCAAGAGACCCAGTACTTC.

At least ten counts were recorded for this clonotype. The rearrangement uses TRBV12-3 or TRBV12-4 and TRBJ2-7; 8 nucleotides agree with TRBD2. This CDR3 is built from 15 residues. The V segment lost 3 bases and the J segment 2 bases; nucleotides outside the gene matches: 6. The CDR3 region is CASSFSSGLAYEQYF. CDR3 sequence (DNA): TGTGCCAGCAGTTTTTCTAGCGGGCTGGCCTACGAGCAGTACTTC.

In its sample, this clonotype was seen many times. The V and J genes are TRBV6-1 and TRBJ1-5; D call uncertain. V lost 2 bases, J lost 7 bases, and 24 bases lay in between. The CDR3 loop spans 18 amino acids. The germline V gene has CDR1 MNHNS and CDR2 SASEGT. For the CDR3, the DNA is TGTGCCAGCAGTGAATTCTTGATCGGCGGACCCCTCAGACAGCCCCAGCATTTT. Translated, it gives CASSEFLIGGPLRQPQHF.

Only one count was recorded for this clonotype. V usage is TRBV24-1 and J usage is TRBJ1-5; D gene unclear. With 9 bases removed from V and 6 bases from J, the gap between germline ends came to 14 bases. The CDR3 is 13 amino acids. CDR1 KGHDR and CDR2 SFDVKD come from the germline V gene. CDR3 nucleotides: TGTGCCACCGCGGAGGGAGGCAGTCAGCCCCAGCATTTT. This sequence encodes CATAEGGSQPQHF.

The V and J genes are TRBV20-1 and TRBJ2-3; TRBD2 matches 9 bases. Trimming removed 3 bases from V and 4 bases from J; junction bases left unmatched: 5. The CDR3 sequence is 14 residues long. Germline CDR1 DFQATT, CDR2 SNEGSKA (reference sequence). The CDR3 DNA sequence: TGCAGTGCTAGTGCTAGCGGGGCCGCAGATACGCAGTATTTT. Translation: CSASASGAADTQYF.

The chain recombines TRBV6-4 with TRBJ2-7; TRBD1 agrees at 7 bases. The CDR3 extends over 16 amino acids. Germline V gene lookup returns CDR1 MRHNA and CDR2 SNTAGT. J was trimmed by 0 bases and V by 8 bases; bases with no gene match: 13. CDR3 in DNA: TGTGCCAGCGGACGTGAACCGGGACAGCTCTCCTACGAGCAGTACTTC. Protein: CASGREPGQLSYEQYF.

This clonotype has at least ten counts. V gene TRBV29-1 combines with J gene TRBJ2-1; possibly TRBD1 for D (6 bases). This CDR3 is 16 amino acids long. The germline V and J ends were trimmed by 0 bases and 0 bases, with 12 bases remaining between them. Germline CDR1 SQVTM, CDR2 ANQGSEA. The CDR3 DNA reads TGCAGCGTTGAAGATGGACAGCGAAGCTCCTACAATGAGCAGTTCTTC. Translating gives CSVEDGQRSSYNEQFF.

The chain has TRBV5-1 and TRBJ1-1, with D possibly being TRBD1 (5 bases). This CDR3 is 15 amino acids long. Deletions cut 1 base from V and 0 bases from J, with 10 bases between. Germline V CDR1 and CDR2: SGHRS, YFSETQ. CDR3 sequence (DNA): TGCGCCAGCAGCTTGAGTTGGGGGTTGAACACTGAAGCTTTCTTT. This sequence encodes CASSLSWGLNTEAFF. Based on the CDR3 plus reference TRBV5-1 and TRBJ1-1, the full variable domain is KAGVTQTPRYLIKTRGQQVTLSCSPISGHRSVSWYQQTPGQGLQFLFEYFSETQRNKGNFPGRFSGRQFSNSRSEMNVSTLELGDSALYLCASSLSWGLNTEAFFGQGTRLTVV.

The V call is TRBV12-5, the J call TRBJ1-1; D is undetermined. Germline V gene lookup returns CDR1 LGHNT and CDR2 FRNRAP. Trimming took off 2 bases at V and 2 bases at J, with 9 bases between the two ends. The CDR3 is 14 residues long. CDR3 sequence reads: CASGLTTPNTEAFF. The CDR3 region has the DNA TGTGCTAGTGGTTTGACAACACCAAACACTGAAGCTTTCTTT.

In nucleotides, the CDR3 is TGTGCCAGCAAAACGGCTAGCCAAGAGACCCAGTACTTC. Residues: CASKTASQETQYF. The chain combines TRBV6-1 with TRBJ2-5; unclear D gene. CDR3 length: 13 residues. Germline-derived CDR1 and CDR2 are MNHNS and SASEGT. V was cut by 7 bases and J by 1 base, with 10 bases left in between.